This TCR beta chain was documented in a study of cytomegalovirus exposure and HLA in healthy donors. Overall study findings and caveats: Reportedly, fewer N-insertions than the approximately 600-donor mean appeared in an Asian-associated ancestry cluster in a later analysis. Usually a TCR sequence was rare, but some public TCRs were found in many donors.

Primers for the PCR totalled 60 Vbeta and 13 Jbeta. Original handling: In a later analysis, around 12 million of tens of millions of unique beta chains occurred in at least two donors. This table comes from immunoSEQ multiplex PCR, and its TCRdb copy is limited to in-frame clones, with some not included. The V and J calls and clone size were taken over from that table, and D and trimming were inferred from the DNA. This table holds 110,000 to 150,000 clones, 75% to 80% found once. This clone showed up just once. Its antigen remains unidentified. CDR1 is LGHNA, CDR2 YSLEER, per germline. The CDR3 is made up of 14 amino acids. V shed 0 bases and J shed 4 bases, with 6 bases lying between them. When sampled, the donors appeared nominally healthy, though they likely had unrecorded immune exposures.

Sequenced input: PBMCs. The V and J genes are TRBV4-3 and TRBJ2-2; a possible D gene is TRBD1 (5 bases). The source is a male donor in good health and CMV-seronegative. DNA for the CDR3: TGCGCCAGCAGCCAAGAAGGGGCCACCGGGGAGCTGTTTTTT. Residues: CASSQEGATGELFF.